The sequence of this TCR beta chain was determined in a study of radiotherapy plus CTLA-4 blockade in lung cancer. Study-wide results and limits: Radiotherapy with ipilimumab was followed by blood expansion of tumor-derived clones.

Assay used: immunoSEQ multiplex PCR; TCRdb lists only in-frame clones, some missing. The sample holds just under 60,000 clones, around 74% seen once. CDR1 is SGHTA, CDR2 FQGTGA, per germline. V was cut by 5 bases and J by 12 bases, with 23 bases left in between. This CDR3 is built from 15 residues. On this clone: What it binds is unknown.

The material sequenced was peripheral blood, taken from a patient treated with radiotherapy plus ipilimumab. The receptor was derived from a human donor with non-small cell lung cancer whose response to radiotherapy plus ipilimumab could not be evaluated. V and J are TRBV7-3 and TRBJ2-1, with a weak D call TRBD1 (6 bases). CDR3 in amino acids: CASSLGGGSVMRQFF. DNA of the CDR3: TGTGCCAGCAGCCTTGGGGGCGGGTCCGTGATGCGGCAGTTCTTC.